Presented here are 9 T cell receptor beta chains from one specimen sequenced in a study of blood T cell repertoires in COVID-19. The assay was immunoSEQ multiplex PCR, and TCRdb's table has in-frame clones only and misses some. Seen here are 60,000 to 75,000 clones, about four fifths observed once, and the top ten hold around 6.3%. Sequencing was performed on peripheral blood. Receptors were obtained from a human donor in a cohort sampled during active COVID-19.

This rearrangement joins TRBV18 to TRBJ1-6; 7 nucleotides agree with TRBD1. CDR3 length equals 15 residues. V gave up 2 bases and J gave up 7 bases; unmatched junction bases: 5. CDR1 and CDR2 from the germline V gene are KGHSH and LQKENI. The CDR3 loop is CASSPGQERNSPLHF. The CDR3 nucleotides are TGTGCCAGCTCACCAGGACAGGAGCGAAATTCACCCCTCCACTTT.

The chain has TRBV3-1 (or the pseudogene TRBV3-2) and TRBJ1-1, with 7 bases matching TRBD1. With V trimmed by 3 bases and J by 10 bases, 5 bases remained unmatched. The CDR3 extends over 12 amino acids. Germline CDR1 and CDR2: LGHDT and YNNKEL (reference sequence). CDR3 in amino acids: CASSQSQGVAFF. As DNA, the CDR3 is TGTGCCAGCAGCCAGTCCCAGGGGGTAGCTTTCTTT.

With regard to this clone: Other DNA sequences within the sample encode an identical CDR3. This rearrangement joins TRBV5-1 to TRBJ2-1; 12 nucleotides align to TRBD2. The V and J ends lost 4 bases and 2 bases, in that order; junction bases with no gene match: 4. Germline values: CDR1 SGHRS, CDR2 YFSETQ. This CDR3 spans 16 amino acids. DNA of the CDR3: TGCGCCAGCAGCCCATCTAGCGGGGGGGCCTACAATGAGCAGTTCTTC. Its translation is CASSPSSGGAYNEQFF.

The V call is TRBV18, the J call TRBJ1-1, with a tentative D call TRBD1 (5 bases). The CDR3 is made up of 14 amino acids. The germline V and J ends were trimmed by 6 bases and 2 bases, with 13 bases remaining between them. Germline-derived CDR1 and CDR2 are KGHSH and LQKENI. CDR3 residues: CASSQAGGNTEAFF. For the CDR3, the DNA is TGTGCCAGCTCGCAAGCCGGGGGAAACACTGAAGCTTTCTTT.

This chain connects TRBV10-1 to TRBJ2-3, with a possible D match to TRBD2 (6 bases). The CDR3 length is 17 residues. Germline V gives CDR1 WNHNN, CDR2 SYGVQD (reference sequence). V was clipped by 0 bases and J by 7 bases, with 20 bases between them. Here the CDR3 DNA reads TGCGCCAGCAGTGAGTCTGCGGCGGGGACGGGAAGGAATACGCAGTATTTT. This sequence encodes CASSESAAGTGRNTQYF.

The rearrangement links TRBV5-4 to TRBJ2-3; 7 bases line up with TRBD2. In germline, CDR1 is SGHNT, CDR2 YYREEE (reference sequence). J gave up 2 bases and V 4 bases, and 7 bases lay outside the gene matches. CDR3 size: 15 residues. This chain's CDR3 is CASSQLAFSTDTQYF. The CDR3 region has the DNA TGTGCCAGCAGCCAACTAGCGTTTTCCACAGATACGCAGTATTTT.

V gene TRBV7-9 combines with J gene TRBJ2-7; 7 bases agree with TRBD1. The CDR3 spans 14 residues. With 5 bases clipped from V and 4 bases from J, the junction kept 8 bases outside the gene matches. The germline V gene encodes CDR1 SEHNR and CDR2 FQNEAQ (reference sequence). Here the CDR3 reads CASSPRDRTYEQYF. CDR3 DNA: TGTGCCAGCAGCCCCCGGGACAGAACTTACGAGCAGTACTTC.

The V and J genes are TRBV5-1 and TRBJ2-7, with D possibly being TRBD2 (5 bases). The CDR3 sequence is 15 residues long. CDR1 and CDR2 (germline): SGHRS, YFSETQ. V was pared by 2 bases and J by 4 bases, with 16 bases between. This CDR3 is CASSLTRGALYEQYF. CDR3 bases: TGCGCCAGCAGCTTAACTCGGGGAGCCCTTTACGAGCAGTACTTC.

The gene calls are TRBV6-5 and TRBJ2-5, with 10 bases that match TRBD2. V dropped 10 bases and J dropped 4; count of bases not matched to a gene: 3. This CDR3 has 12 amino acids. Germline lookup yields CDR1 MNHEY and CDR2 SVGAGI. In nucleotides, the CDR3 is TGTGCCACCCGGACTAGCGGAGAGACCCAGTACTTC. Residues: CATRTSGETQYF.